The 7 T cell receptor beta chains given below trace back to one sample, sequenced in a study of cytomegalovirus exposure and HLA in healthy donors. Primers for the PCR totalled 60 Vbeta and 13 Jbeta. The repertoire was sequenced with immunoSEQ multiplex PCR; TCRdb's copy has only in-frame clones and lacks some. This sample carries some 120,000 clones, approximately 81% of them seen once, and the ten largest clones take 3.5% to 4.5%. Sequencing input: PBMCs. The receptors derive from a young man in good health and CMV-seropositive.

The chain joins TRBV27 to TRBJ2-1; 13 bases align to TRBD2. Germline-derived CDR1 and CDR2 are MNHEY and SMNVEV (reference sequence). Trimming cost V 6 bases and J 7 bases; bases outside gene matches: 6. The CDR3 is 15 amino acids. The CDR3 DNA follows: TGTGCCAGCAGCCTTACTAGCGGGAGGGCAAATGAGCAGTTCTTC. It codes for CASSLTSGRANEQFF.

This clone was seen a handful of times. This chain connects TRBV9 to TRBJ2-5; possible D gene TRBD2, 5 bases. The CDR3 is made up of 13 amino acids. Per the germline V gene, CDR1 is SGDLS and CDR2 is YYNGEE. V lost 1 base and J 4 bases, leaving 8 bases between the germline ends. CDR3 coding DNA: TGTGCCAGCAGCGTACTAGCCGGAGAGACCCAGTACTTC. Its translation is CASSVLAGETQYF.

This clone is a singleton in its sample. The V and J genes are TRBV5-5 and TRBJ2-6; D may be TRBD1 (6 bases). The CDR3 extends over 15 amino acids. V dropped 4 bases and J dropped 2 bases, with 10 bases sitting between them. Looked up from germline, CDR1 is SGHKS and CDR2 is YYEKEE (reference sequence). The CDR3 DNA sequence: TGTGCCAGCAGCAGCCAGGGGACTGGGGCCAACGTCCTGACTTTC. It codes for CASSSQGTGANVLTF.

This clone occurred a few times. V and J are TRBV19 and TRBJ2-1; 7 bases are a match to TRBD1. After removal of 7 bases from V and 7 bases from J, the junction contained 7 bases not matched to a gene. Per germline, CDR1 LNHDA and CDR2 SQIVND (reference sequence). CDR3 length: 13 amino acids. The CDR3 protein is CASTSTGWNEQFF. The CDR3 DNA reads as TGTGCCAGTACTTCGACAGGGTGGAATGAGCAGTTCTTC.

This clone was counted a single time. The rearrangement uses TRBV5-4 and TRBJ2-3; the match to TRBD2 covers 11 bases. The CDR3 is 15 amino acids. Trimming cost V 7 bases and J 5 bases; bases outside gene matches: 9. Germline V CDR1 and CDR2: SGHNT, YYREEE (reference sequence). The DNA for the CDR3 is TGTGCCAGCGGTCGAAAGGGACTAGCGGAAGATACGCAGTATTTT. Protein: CASGRKGLAEDTQYF. The entire variable domain, with the rest obtained from reference TRBV5-4 and TRBJ2-3, is as follows: ETGVTQSPTHLIKTRGQQVTLRCSSQSGHNTVSWYQQALGQGPQFIFQYYREEENGRGNFPPRFSGLQFPNYSSELNVNALELDDSALYLCASGRKGLAEDTQYFGPGTRLTVL.

The chain couples TRBV30 to TRBJ2-3; D possibly corresponds to TRBD2 (5 bases). There are 14 residues in the CDR3. CDR1 and CDR2 (germline): GTSNPN, SVGIG (reference sequence). V shed 2 bases and J shed 2 bases, with 11 bases lying between them. This CDR3 reads CAWSNGVITDTQYF. CDR3 sequence (DNA): TGTGCCTGGAGTAACGGGGTAATCACAGATACGCAGTATTTT.

V and J are TRBV11-3 and TRBJ2-5, with 11 bases lining up with TRBD1. J gave up 5 bases and V 3 bases, and 8 bases lay outside the gene matches. The germline V gene has CDR1 SGHNT and CDR2 YENEEA. This CDR3 has 16 amino acids. The CDR3 here is CASSFHSGTGGETQYF. In DNA, the CDR3 is TGTGCCAGCAGCTTTCACTCCGGGACAGGGGGGGAGACCCAGTACTTC.